This T cell receptor (beta chain) derives from a study of cytomegalovirus exposure and HLA in healthy donors. The study ran its PCR with 60 Vbeta and 13 Jbeta primers. Assay: immunoSEQ multiplex PCR; the TCRdb copy retains only in-frame clones and omits some. Of about 97,000 clones in the sample, 50% to 70% were seen once. The CDR3 runs to 13 residues. The V and J ends lost 4 bases and 1 base respectively, with 7 bases between them. CDR1 MNHNS and CDR2 SASEGT come from the germline V gene. On this clone: Its antigen is not identified. The sample contains more than one DNA sequence encoding this CDR3.

Findings and caveats of the study: Overall, approximately 150 TCR beta chains were annotated as cytomegalovirus-associated.

V and J are TRBV6-1 and TRBJ2-5, with D perhaps matching TRBD1 (6 bases). The clonotype originates from a human donor in good health. Sequences were obtained from PBMCs. CDR3 nucleotides: TGTGCCAGCAGTGCGGACAGCCAAGAGACCCAGTACTTC. Amino acid sequence: CASSADSQETQYF.